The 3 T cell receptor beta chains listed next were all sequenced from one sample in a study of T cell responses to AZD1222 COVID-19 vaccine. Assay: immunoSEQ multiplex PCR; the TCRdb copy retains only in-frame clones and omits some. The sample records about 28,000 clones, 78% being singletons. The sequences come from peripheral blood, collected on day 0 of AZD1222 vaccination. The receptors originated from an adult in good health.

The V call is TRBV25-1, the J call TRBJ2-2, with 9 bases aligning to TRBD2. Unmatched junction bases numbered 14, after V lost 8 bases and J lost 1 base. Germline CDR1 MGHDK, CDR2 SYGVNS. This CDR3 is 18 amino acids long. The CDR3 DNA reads TGTGCCAGCGCTAGCGGGATAGGAAGACGCCGGAACACCGGGGAGCTGTTTTTT. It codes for CASASGIGRRRNTGELFF. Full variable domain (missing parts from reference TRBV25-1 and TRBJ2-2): EADIYQTPRYLVIGTGKKITLECSQTMGHDKMYWYQQDPGMELHLIHYSYGVNSTEKGDLSSESTVSRIRTEHFPLTLESARPSHTSQYLCASASGIGRRRNTGELFFGEGSRLTVL.

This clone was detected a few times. CDR3 DNA sequence: TGTGCCAGCATCCAGGACAGGGGGCTGGAGACCCAGTACTTC. As protein: CASIQDRGLETQYF. The chain couples TRBV5-6 to TRBJ2-5, with TRBD1 matching over 11 bases. This CDR3 contains 14 residues. Germline CDR1 reads SGHDT; CDR2 reads YYEEEE. The ends lost 6 bases at V and 5 bases at J; junction bases unmatched: 6.

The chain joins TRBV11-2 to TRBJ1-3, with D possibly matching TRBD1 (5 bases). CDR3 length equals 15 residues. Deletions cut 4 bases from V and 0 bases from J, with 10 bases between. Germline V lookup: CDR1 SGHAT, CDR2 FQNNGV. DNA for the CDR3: TGTGCCAGCAGCTCGGGACGGAGCTCTGGAAACACCATATATTTT. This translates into CASSSGRSSGNTIYF.